The entry that follows covers one TCR beta chain sequence. These data belong to a study of blood T cell repertoires in COVID-19. Sequenced by immunoSEQ multiplex PCR; TCRdb stores in-frame clones only, minus some. The sample yields some 250,000 clones, about four fifths seen once. Germline loops: CDR1 SGHTA, CDR2 FQGTGA. The V segment lost 4 bases and the J segment 2 bases; nucleotides outside the gene matches: 1. The CDR3 consists of 15 residues. The chain is built from TRBV7-3 and TRBJ2-1; 11 bases line up with TRBD2. The sequenced sample consisted of peripheral blood. The clonotype originates from a man aged 25-40 years who had recovered from COVID-19. CDR3 in DNA: TGTGCCAGCAGCTCTAGCGGGGGGCCCTACAATGAGCAGTTCTTC. It specifies CASSSSGGPYNEQFF.